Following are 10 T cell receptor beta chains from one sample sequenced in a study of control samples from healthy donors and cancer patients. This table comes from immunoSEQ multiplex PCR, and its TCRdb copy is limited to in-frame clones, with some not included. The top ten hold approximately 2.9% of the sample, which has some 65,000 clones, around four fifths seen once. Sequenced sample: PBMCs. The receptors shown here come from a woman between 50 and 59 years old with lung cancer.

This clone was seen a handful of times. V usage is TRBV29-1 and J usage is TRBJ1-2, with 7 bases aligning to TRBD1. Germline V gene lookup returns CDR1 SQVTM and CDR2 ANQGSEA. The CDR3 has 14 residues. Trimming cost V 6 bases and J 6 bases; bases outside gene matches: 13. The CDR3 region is CSVAHRDRENGYTF. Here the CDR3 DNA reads TGCAGCGTCGCCCACCGGGACAGAGAGAATGGCTACACCTTC.

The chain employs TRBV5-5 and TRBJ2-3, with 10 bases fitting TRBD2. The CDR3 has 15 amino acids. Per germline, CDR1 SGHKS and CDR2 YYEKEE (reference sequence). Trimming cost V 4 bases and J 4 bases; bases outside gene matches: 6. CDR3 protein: CASSRERGGSDTQYF. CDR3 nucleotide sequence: TGTGCCAGCAGCAGAGAGCGGGGGGGATCAGATACGCAGTATTTT.

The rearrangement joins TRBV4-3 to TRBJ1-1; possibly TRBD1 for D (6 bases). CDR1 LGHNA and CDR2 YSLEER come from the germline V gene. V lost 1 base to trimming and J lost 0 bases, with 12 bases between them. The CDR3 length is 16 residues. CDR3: CASSQGTANMNTEAFF. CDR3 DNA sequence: TGCGCCAGCAGCCAAGGGACAGCCAACATGAACACTGAAGCTTTCTTT.

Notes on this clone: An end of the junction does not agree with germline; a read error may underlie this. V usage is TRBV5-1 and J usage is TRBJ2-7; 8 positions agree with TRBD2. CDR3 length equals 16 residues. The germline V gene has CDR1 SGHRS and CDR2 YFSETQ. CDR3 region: CASSLAGGGSSYEQYF. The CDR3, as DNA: TGCGCCAGCAGTTTGGCGGGCGGGGGGTCCTCCTACGAGCAGTACTTC.

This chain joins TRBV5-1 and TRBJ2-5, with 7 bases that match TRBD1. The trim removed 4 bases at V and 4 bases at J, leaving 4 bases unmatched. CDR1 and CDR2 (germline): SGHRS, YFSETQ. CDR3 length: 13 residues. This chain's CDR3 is CASSIQGTETQYF. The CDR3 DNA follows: TGCGCCAGCAGCATACAGGGGACAGAGACCCAGTACTTC.

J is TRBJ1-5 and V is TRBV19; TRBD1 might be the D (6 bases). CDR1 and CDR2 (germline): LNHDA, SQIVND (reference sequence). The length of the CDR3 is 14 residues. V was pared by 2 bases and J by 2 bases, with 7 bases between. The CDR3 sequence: CASSIPGGNQPQHF. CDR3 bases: TGTGCCAGTAGTATACCAGGGGGCAATCAGCCCCAGCATTTT. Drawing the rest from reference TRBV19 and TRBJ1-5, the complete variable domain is DGGITQSPKYLFRKEGQNVTLSCEQNLNHDAMYWYRQDPGQGLRLIYYSQIVNDFQKGDIAEGYSVSREKKESFPLTVTSAQKNPTAFYLCASSIPGGNQPQHFGDGTRLSIL.

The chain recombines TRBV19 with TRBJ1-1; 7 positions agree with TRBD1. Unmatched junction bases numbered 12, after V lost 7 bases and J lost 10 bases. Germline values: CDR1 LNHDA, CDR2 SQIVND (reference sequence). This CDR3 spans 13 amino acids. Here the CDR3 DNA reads TGTGCCAGTACCTACGGCCCCTCAGGGGGAGCTTTCTTT. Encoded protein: CASTYGPSGGAFF. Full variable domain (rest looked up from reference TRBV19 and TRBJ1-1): DGGITQSPKYLFRKEGQNVTLSCEQNLNHDAMYWYRQDPGQGLRLIYYSQIVNDFQKGDIAEGYSVSREKKESFPLTVTSAQKNPTAFYLCASTYGPSGGAFFGQGTRLTVV.

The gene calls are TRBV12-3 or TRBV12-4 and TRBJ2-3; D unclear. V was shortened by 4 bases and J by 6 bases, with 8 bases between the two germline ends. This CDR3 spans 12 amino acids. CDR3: CASSSTRDTQYF. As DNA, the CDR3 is TGTGCCAGCAGTTCCACCCGGGATACGCAGTATTTT.

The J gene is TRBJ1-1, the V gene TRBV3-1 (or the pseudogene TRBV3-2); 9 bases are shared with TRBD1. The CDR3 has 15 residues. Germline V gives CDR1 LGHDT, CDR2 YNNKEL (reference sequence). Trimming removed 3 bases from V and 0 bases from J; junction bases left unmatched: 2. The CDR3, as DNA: TGTGCCAGCAGCCAGTGGGACAGGGTGAACACTGAAGCTTTCTTT. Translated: CASSQWDRVNTEAFF.

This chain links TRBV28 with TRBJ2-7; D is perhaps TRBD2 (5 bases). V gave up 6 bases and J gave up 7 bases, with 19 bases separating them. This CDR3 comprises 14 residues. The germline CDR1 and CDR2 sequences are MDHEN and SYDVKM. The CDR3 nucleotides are TGTGCCAGCAGCCCCCTATTGAGGGCCGGGGAGCAGTACTTC. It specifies CASSPLLRAGEQYF.